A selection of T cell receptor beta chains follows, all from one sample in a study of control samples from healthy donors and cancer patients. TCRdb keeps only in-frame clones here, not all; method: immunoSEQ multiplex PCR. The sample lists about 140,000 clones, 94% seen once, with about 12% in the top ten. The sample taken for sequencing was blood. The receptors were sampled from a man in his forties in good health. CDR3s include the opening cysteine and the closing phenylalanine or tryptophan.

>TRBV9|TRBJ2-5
CASSEAGREGQYF
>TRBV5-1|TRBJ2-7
CASSRASAYEQYF
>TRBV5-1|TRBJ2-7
CASSLEQGIEQYF
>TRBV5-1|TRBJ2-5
CASSLGGGGHQETQYF
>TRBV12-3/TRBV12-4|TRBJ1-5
CASSPHQAPPQHF
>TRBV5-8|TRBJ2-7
CASSSSQGYEQYF
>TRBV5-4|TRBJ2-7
CASSSLSGYEQYF
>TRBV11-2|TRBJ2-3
CASSLAVSTDTQYF
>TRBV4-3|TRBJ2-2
CASSRENTGELFF
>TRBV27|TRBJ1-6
CASSDTGSHSPLHF
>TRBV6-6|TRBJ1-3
CASSYVPDRGNTIYF
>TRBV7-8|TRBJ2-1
CASSLQLRDYLVGSYNEQFF
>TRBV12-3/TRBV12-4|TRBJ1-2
CASSPTQPYGYTF
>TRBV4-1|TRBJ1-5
CASSQRTADQPQHF
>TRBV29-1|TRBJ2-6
CSVKLTGVSSGANVLTF
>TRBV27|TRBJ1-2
CASSLFPGWNYGYTF
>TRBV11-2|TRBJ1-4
CASSPGQGAEEKLFF
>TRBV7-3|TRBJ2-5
CASRNSGGYAETQYF
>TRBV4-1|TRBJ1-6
CASSQDQASPLHF
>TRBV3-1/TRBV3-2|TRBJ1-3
CASSQDFRRERNTIYF
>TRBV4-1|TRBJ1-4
CASSQGPSRSNEKLFF
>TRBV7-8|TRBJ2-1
CASSLAGRAGAYNEQFF
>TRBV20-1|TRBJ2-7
CSASLASGNYEQYF
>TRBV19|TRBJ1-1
CASKGGGNTEAFF
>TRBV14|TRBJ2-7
CASSPGGESYEQYF
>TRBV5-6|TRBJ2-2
CASSLGTGTGELFF
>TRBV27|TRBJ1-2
CASSSGTGGLGYTF
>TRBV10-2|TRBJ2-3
CASSEWSGADTQYF
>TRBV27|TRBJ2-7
CASGPGGQCF
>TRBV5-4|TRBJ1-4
CASSPDEKLFF
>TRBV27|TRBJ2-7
CASSTSGRQGGYEQYF
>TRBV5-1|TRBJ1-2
CASSSAGQGVHGYTF
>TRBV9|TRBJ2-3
CASSVVRSTDTQYF
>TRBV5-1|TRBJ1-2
CASSLEGSYGYTF
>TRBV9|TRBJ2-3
CASSVGTGQVTDTQYF
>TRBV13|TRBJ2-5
CASTTGGAGTQYF
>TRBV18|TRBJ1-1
CASSGKTGSTEAFF